This TCR beta chain was found in a study of blood T cells in healthy people across ages. Study information: Template switching caught about one barcoded beta molecule for each two T cells. Regarding the study as a whole: A greater number of naive CD4+ cells and higher diversity distinguished long-lived donors from aged donors. Underestimates were what the diversity estimates from one million T cells were considered to be.

PBMCs, at least 7 million per sample, were isolated. V gave up 1 base and J gave up 4 bases; unmatched junction bases: 6. This CDR3 region has 17 residues. The germline gives CDR1 SGHTA, CDR2 FQGNSA. A single count supports this clonotype. Its antigen is undetermined. Primed by a sample-barcoded 5' primer and a J-beta primer mix, a second PCR proceeded for about 6 to 12 cycles. TCRdb called the 5' RACE reads again in MiXCR, with one record for every CDR3 protein. Of 1,300,000 or so distinct CDR3 sequences in the sample, 45% to 70% were seen once. The TCR sequence derives from a man aged 18 to 29 in good health. V is TRBV7-2 and J is TRBJ2-3, with 12 bases matching TRBD2. Material for sequencing was blood. CDR3 residues: CASSLVSSGGAADTQYF. Written as DNA, the CDR3 is TGTGCCAGCAGCTTAGTGTCTAGCGGGGGGGCCGCAGATACGCAGTATTTT.